The 27 T cell receptor beta chains in this list originate from one sample, sequenced in a study of early T cells in non-severe SARS-CoV-2 infection. TCRdb itself ran the 5' RACE reads through MiXCR, one entry per CDR3 protein. The table shows roughly 49,000 distinct CDR3 sequences, with about 4.6% occurring only once. Sequencing was carried out using whole blood. The origin of the receptors is an adult who was a healthcare worker with PCR-confirmed SARS-CoV-2 infection or an uninfected control (not recorded which).

The table lists this clonotype with many counts. The chain employs TRBV7-3 and TRBJ1-3; D not resolved. Trimming stripped 1 base from V and 0 bases from J, with 7 bases between. This CDR3 spans 15 amino acids. Germline CDR1 reads SGHTA; CDR2 reads FQGTGA. CDR3: CASSLRGSSGNTIYF. CDR3 bases: TGTGCCAGCAGCTTAAGAGGGTCCTCTGGAAACACCATATATTTT.

This clonotype occurred many times. This chain connects TRBV2 to TRBJ2-1; a weak D match, TRBD2 (5 bases). The V and J ends lost 1 base and 9 bases respectively, with 7 bases between them. The CDR3 runs to 12 residues. Germline V CDR1 and CDR2: SNHLY, FYNNEI. The CDR3 sequence: CASSEGTPEQFF. The CDR3, as DNA: TGTGCCAGCAGTGAAGGGACTCCTGAGCAGTTCTTC.

This clonotype came up many times. This chain connects TRBV10-3 to TRBJ1-1; D is ambiguous. The V end was cut by 3 bases, the J end by 3 bases, with 8 bases between. The CDR3 is 13 amino acids. Germline V gene lookup returns CDR1 ENHRY and CDR2 SYGVKD. CDR3 sequence: CAISEEGDTEAFF. As DNA, the CDR3 is TGTGCCATCAGTGAAGAGGGCGACACTGAAGCTTTCTTT.

This clonotype was counted ten times or more. This sequence joins TRBV7-2 and TRBJ2-7, with D unresolved. V shed 4 bases and J shed 0 bases, with 10 bases lying between them. CDR3 length equals 14 residues. Looked up from germline, CDR1 is SGHTA and CDR2 is FQGNSA. CDR3 loop: CASSSEPSSYEQYF. DNA for the CDR3: TGTGCCAGCAGCTCCGAACCGAGCTCCTACGAGCAGTACTTC.

This clonotype came up many times. The gene calls are TRBV29-1 and TRBJ2-7; perhaps TRBD1 as D (5 bases). The V gene's germline CDR1 is SQVTM and CDR2 ANQGSEA. CDR3 length: 14 residues. The V end was cut by 3 bases, the J end by 6 bases, with 18 bases between. The CDR3 DNA follows: TGCAGCGTTGAGGATCCGACAGATGCCGCCGAGCAGTACTTC. This gives the protein CSVEDPTDAAEQYF.

This clonotype has a count of ten or more. The rearrangement joins TRBV27 to TRBJ2-7; D is uncertain. Germline CDR1 reads MNHEY; CDR2 reads SMNVEV (reference sequence). The CDR3 loop spans 14 amino acids. The germline V and J ends were trimmed by 6 bases and 2 bases, with 14 bases remaining between them. CDR3 nucleotides: TGTGCCAGCAGCCATAGGGTCCCCCCCTACGAGCAGTACTTC. It yields the protein CASSHRVPPYEQYF.

The sample holds many counts of this clonotype. The chain couples TRBV28 to TRBJ2-5; D is uncertain. The CDR3 loop spans 14 amino acids. V lost 8 bases to trimming and J lost 1 base, with 14 bases between them. The germline CDR1 and CDR2 sequences are MDHEN and SYDVKM. CDR3 region: CASSKRDRQETQYF. The CDR3 bases are TGTGCCAGCTCCAAGAGAGACCGCCAAGAGACCCAGTACTTC.

This clonotype was counted many times. This chain links TRBV7-9 with TRBJ2-7, with TRBD2 matching over 10 bases. This CDR3 has 16 amino acids. V lost 1 base and J lost 5; bases outside the gene matches: 8. The germline V gene encodes CDR1 SEHNR and CDR2 FQNEAQ (reference sequence). CDR3 amino acids: CASSLVLAGVGHEQYF. The CDR3 DNA sequence: TGTGCCAGCAGCTTAGTCCTAGCGGGAGTGGGGCACGAGCAGTACTTC. Combining the CDR3 with reference TRBV7-9 and TRBJ2-7 gives the whole variable domain DTGVSQNPRHKITKRGQNVTFRCDPISEHNRLYWYRQTLGQGPEFLTYFQNEAQLEKSRLLSDRFSAERPKGSFSTLEIQRTEQGDSAMYLCASSLVLAGVGHEQYFGPGTRLTVT.

The table lists this clonotype with a few counts. The CDR3 sequence: CASSFDSITGELFF. CDR3 DNA sequence: TGTGCCAGCAGCTTTGATTCCATCACCGGGGAGCTGTTTTTT. The genes are TRBV11-3 and TRBJ2-2; no firm D call. V dropped 3 bases and J dropped 4 bases, with 9 bases sitting between them. The germline CDR1 and CDR2 sequences are SGHNT and YENEEA. The CDR3 totals 14 residues.

There are many counts of this clonotype. This chain uses TRBV25-1 with TRBJ2-3; 7 nucleotides align to TRBD1. Germline CDR1 is MGHDK and CDR2 is SYGVNS. V shed 6 bases, J shed 0 bases, and the junction held 3 bases outside the gene matches. The CDR3 has 14 amino acids. The chain's CDR3 is CASRDRSSTDTQYF. Here the CDR3 DNA reads TGTGCCAGCAGGGACAGGTCTAGCACAGATACGCAGTATTTT.

This clonotype was recorded at least ten times. V usage is TRBV20-1 and J usage is TRBJ2-4; 12 bases align to TRBD2. CDR3 length equals 15 residues. The V gene end was trimmed by 6 bases and the J gene end by 6 bases; junction bases not matched to a gene: 9. Germline V gives CDR1 DFQATT, CDR2 SNEGSKA (reference sequence). CDR3 region: CSATSGRRVGNIQYF. The CDR3 DNA sequence: TGCAGTGCCACTAGCGGGAGGAGGGTTGGAAACATTCAGTACTTC.

This clonotype was recorded at least ten times. The V gene is TRBV10-3, the J gene TRBJ1-2, with D tentatively TRBD1 (6 bases). Germline CDR1 and CDR2: ENHRY and SYGVKD. The V end was cut by 2 bases, the J end by 5 bases, with 9 bases between. The CDR3 runs 13 residues. The CDR3 nucleotides are TGTGCCATCAGTGAGAGGAGGGGGTATGGCTACACCTTC. Residues: CAISERRGYGYTF.

About this clonotype itself: This may be a read error, as it is one base from a much larger clone. The genes are TRBV7-9 and TRBJ1-5; 8 nucleotides line up with TRBD1. The CDR3 has 16 amino acids. V was clipped by 8 bases and J by 0 bases; unmatched bases: 9. The germline V gene has CDR1 SEHNR and CDR2 FQNEAQ (reference sequence). CDR3 amino acids: CASGEWTGTSNQPQHF. CDR3 nucleotides: TGTGCCAGCGGCGAATGGACAGGGACTAGCAATCAGCCCCAGCATTTT.

This clonotype was seen at least ten times. V gene TRBV6-2 or TRBV6-3 combines with J gene TRBJ2-3; perhaps TRBD2 as D (6 bases). Trimming shortened V by 6 bases and J by 5 bases, and 15 bases separated the two germline ends. Germline lookup yields CDR1 MNHEY and CDR2 SVGEGT. This CDR3 region has 14 residues. CDR3 sequence reads: CASRKTGGEDTQYF. CDR3 coding DNA: TGTGCCAGCAGAAAAACCGGGGGTGAAGATACGCAGTATTTT.

This clonotype was observed at least ten times. The chain carries TRBV5-6 and TRBJ1-1, with TRBD1 matching 8 bases. CDR1 and CDR2 from the germline V gene are SGHDT and YYEEEE. This CDR3 has 16 amino acids. Trimming removed 0 bases from V and 4 bases from J; junction bases left unmatched: 8. The CDR3 is CASSLEQGGRTTEAFF. The CDR3 coding sequence is TGTGCCAGCAGCTTGGAACAGGGGGGGCGTACCACTGAAGCTTTCTTT.

At least ten counts were recorded for this clonotype. V is TRBV7-2 and J is TRBJ2-5; unclear D gene. V dropped 5 bases and J dropped 2 bases, with 9 bases sitting between them. In germline, CDR1 is SGHTA, CDR2 FQGNSA. The CDR3 loop spans 13 amino acids. In nucleotides, the CDR3 is TGTGCCAGCAGCCCGGACGGGCAAGAGACCCAGTACTTC. Translated: CASSPDGQETQYF.

This clonotype was found many times. This chain connects TRBV24-1 to TRBJ2-1; no reliable D call. Trimming removed 5 bases from V and 6 bases from J, with 7 bases in between. This CDR3 has 12 amino acids. Germline V gene sequence: CDR1 KGHDR, CDR2 SFDVKD. CDR3 protein: CATSAPGNEQFF. The CDR3 coding sequence is TGTGCCACCAGTGCCCCGGGCAATGAGCAGTTCTTC.

The table lists this clonotype with a few counts. The chain uses TRBV4-1 and TRBJ2-1; TRBD2 aligns across 9 bases. Germline CDR1 and CDR2: MGHRA and YSYEKL. The trim removed 4 bases at V and 0 bases at J, leaving 7 bases unmatched. The CDR3 contains 17 residues. CDR3 sequence: CASSPAGGAVSYNEQFF. In nucleotides, the CDR3 is TGCGCCAGCAGCCCTGCGGGGGGGGCAGTCTCCTACAATGAGCAGTTCTTC.

This clonotype was picked up a small number of times. This chain joins TRBV7-9 and TRBJ2-7, with a tentative D call TRBD2 (5 bases). Trimming shortened V by 10 bases and J by 6 bases, and 16 bases separated the two germline ends. The germline V gene has CDR1 SEHNR and CDR2 FQNEAQ (reference sequence). The CDR3 spans 12 residues. The CDR3 here is CATDASGSEQYF. The CDR3 DNA reads as TGTGCCACCGATGCCTCGGGGAGCGAGCAGTACTTC.

This clonotype appeared many times. The chain is built from TRBV6-2 or TRBV6-3 and TRBJ2-5; D possibly matches TRBD1 or TRBD2 (5 bases each). CDR1 is MNHEY and CDR2 is SVGEGT in the germline V gene. V lost 4 bases, J lost 7 bases, and 13 bases lay in between. The CDR3 loop spans 13 amino acids. CDR3: CASSWSTGGTQYF. For the CDR3, the DNA is TGTGCCAGCAGTTGGAGCACAGGAGGGACCCAGTACTTC.

In its sample, this clonotype was seen many times. The chain joins TRBV11-2 to TRBJ2-7; TRBD1 aligns across 9 bases. Per the germline V gene, CDR1 is SGHAT and CDR2 is FQNNGV. The CDR3 contains 15 residues. J gave up 7 bases and V 5 bases, and 12 bases lay outside the gene matches. The CDR3 region has the DNA TGTGCCAGCAGCGCCTCTCCGGGACAGGGAGAGGAGCAGTACTTC. It encodes CASSASPGQGEEQYF.

About this clonotype itself: A much larger clone sits a single nucleotide away, making a read error possible. This sequence joins TRBV4-3 and TRBJ1-1; D is unresolved. The CDR3 is 13 amino acids. CDR1 and CDR2 (germline): LGHNA, YSLEER. Trimming removed 4 bases from V and 7 bases from J, with 13 bases in between. The CDR3 DNA sequence: TGCGCCAGCAGCCTGCAAGCGTCGATTGAAGCTTTCTTT. It specifies CASSLQASIEAFF.

This clonotype appeared many times. The rearrangement links TRBV27 to TRBJ1-2; D ambiguous. The CDR3 contains 13 residues. V lost 3 bases and J lost 2, with 7 bases in between. The germline gives CDR1 MNHEY, CDR2 SMNVEV (reference sequence). The CDR3 sequence is CASSFKGNYGYTF. The DNA for the CDR3 is TGTGCCAGCAGTTTTAAGGGAAACTATGGCTACACCTTC.

This clonotype was recorded many times. V is TRBV5-4 and J is TRBJ2-6; no definite D call. The CDR3 totals 13 residues. Germline loops: CDR1 SGHNT, CDR2 YYREEE (reference sequence). V was pared by 2 bases and J by 4 bases, with 4 bases between. Here the CDR3 reads CASSFAGANVLTF. CDR3 sequence (DNA): TGTGCCAGCAGCTTTGCCGGGGCCAACGTCCTGACTTTC.

The V call is TRBV5-1, the J call TRBJ2-3, with 10 bases identical to TRBD2. V lost 4 bases and J lost 7; bases outside the gene matches: 12. The CDR3 sequence is 16 residues long. Germline values: CDR1 SGHRS, CDR2 YFSETQ. The chain's CDR3 is CASSPSGGTQWNTQYF. In nucleotides, the CDR3 is TGCGCCAGCAGCCCTAGCGGGGGTACTCAATGGAATACGCAGTATTTT.

This clonotype was counted at least ten times. The chain couples TRBV5-1 to TRBJ2-2; the D gene is possibly TRBD2 (6 bases). V was cut by 0 bases and J by 6 bases, with 12 bases left in between. The CDR3 is 15 residues long. Germline V gene lookup returns CDR1 SGHRS and CDR2 YFSETQ. The CDR3 bases are TGCGCCAGCAGCTTGGAGGCGGGACCCCCCGGGGAGCTGTTTTTT. This sequence encodes CASSLEAGPPGELFF.

This clonotype was seen many times. The rearrangement uses TRBV5-1 and TRBJ2-1; D gene ambiguous. Germline values: CDR1 SGHRS, CDR2 YFSETQ. Trimming took 3 bases from V and 9 from J, leaving 10 bases between them. The CDR3 has 12 residues. The CDR3 sequence: CASSSETGEQFF. The CDR3, as DNA: TGCGCCAGCAGCTCAGAGACGGGTGAGCAGTTCTTC.